The T cell receptor (beta chain) under discussion was sequenced for a study of T-cell reconstitution after alpha-beta-depleted transplantation in children. Whole-study results and caveats: Surviving thymic progenitors and recipient T cells were the source of high TCRbeta diversity at day 60 in some patients. Newly produced T cells mostly accounted for T-cell counts and diversity one year post-transplant. By about two months after transplant, alpha-beta T cells reportedly arose from several hundred graft clones that had expanded.

This clonotype was detected many times. Its target is not known. Unique molecular identifiers featured in how the TCRbeta library was prepared. MiXCR, applied by TCRdb to the PCR reads, yields one record per CDR3 protein. The sample records more than 200,000 distinct CDR3 sequences, about 25% being singletons. CDR1 is SGHRS, CDR2 YFSETQ, per germline. The CDR3 spans 15 residues. V lost 4 bases to trimming and J lost 2 bases; unmatched junction nucleotides: 4. This receptor was identified in a girl aged 2 to 10 with Fanconi anemia, due to receive a stem cell transplant. The V gene is TRBV5-1, the J gene TRBJ2-1; 9 positions agree with TRBD2. Sample: PBMCs, taken before TCRalphabeta/CD19-depleted stem cell transplant. Here the CDR3 reads CASSSGTSPYNEQFF. CDR3 nucleotides: TGCGCCAGCAGCAGCGGGACTAGCCCCTACAATGAGCAGTTCTTC.